A selection of T cell receptor beta chains follows, all from one sample in a study of OX40 agonist ivuxolimab in advanced cancers. Assay used: immunoSEQ multiplex PCR; TCRdb lists only in-frame clones, some missing. The sample records tens of thousands of clones, roughly 88% being singletons. The specimen was CD4+ or CD8+ T cells sorted from blood, collected in a trial of the OX40 agonist ivuxolimab. These receptors were obtained from an adult with an advanced solid tumor such as melanoma, head and neck, liver or kidney cancer. The CDR3 runs from the conserved cysteine through the conserved F or W. A D gene is named only where the DNA matches it firmly. Rows give clone size only sometimes, using once, few, many, or a class for an expanded clone.

d_call j_call v_call clone_size cdr3_nt cdr3_aa
NA TRBJ2-7 TRBV7-3 NA TGTGCCAGCAGCCCCAGCAGCACCTACGAGCAGTACTTC CASSPSSTYEQYF
NA TRBJ1-5 TRBV27 NA TGTGCCAGCAGTCCGGCGAGCAATCAGCCCCAGCATTTT CASSPASNQPQHF
NA TRBJ1-5 TRBV28 medium-sized TGTGCCAGCATCTTAACCGGCCCCGGAAGCAATCAGCCCCAGCATTTT CASILTGPGSNQPQHF
TRBD2 TRBJ2-2 TRBV27 NA TGTGCCAGCAGTTTAGTAGCGGGGTTTACCGGGGAGCTGTTTTTT CASSLVAGFTGELFF
NA TRBJ1-1 TRBV27 NA TGTGCCAGCAGTTTGGAGGGGGGGAACACTGAAGCTTTCTTT CASSLEGGNTEAFF
NA TRBJ2-3 TRBV23-1 NA TGCGCCACCACTGAACTGAGCTCAGATACGCAGTATTTT CATTELSSDTQYF
TRBD1 TRBJ1-1 TRBV5-4 NA TGTGCCAGCAGCCGCCCCCTACAGGGGATGAACACTGAAGCTTTCTTT CASSRPLQGMNTEAFF
NA TRBJ1-5 TRBV6-1 NA TGTGCCAGCAGTGAAGAGACAGGAGACTATAGCAATCAGCCCCAGCATTTT CASSEETGDYSNQPQHF
NA TRBJ1-2 TRBV4-3 NA TGCGCCAGCAGCCAATCCCGGGCCCGGGGGAGATATGGCTACACCTTC CASSQSRARGRYGYTF
NA TRBJ2-1 TRBV4-3 once TGCGCCAGCAGCCAAGATCCCGGGGGGCCAAGGTCCTACAATGAGCAGTTCTTC CASSQDPGGPRSYNEQFF
TRBD1 TRBJ2-3 TRBV7-3 NA TGTGCCAGCAGCTTCGGGACAGCCGATACGCAGTATTTT CASSFGTADTQYF
NA TRBJ1-1 TRBV4-1 NA TGCGCCAGCAGCCTCAAAATCCGAGACACTAACACTGAAGCTTTCTTT CASSLKIRDTNTEAFF
TRBD1 TRBJ2-3 TRBV5-1 NA TGCGCCAGCAGCGGGACAGGGGGCACAGATACGCAGTATTTT CASSGTGGTDTQYF
NA TRBJ2-2 TRBV11-1 NA TGTGCCAGCAGCTTATCATCCGGGGAGCTGTTTTTT CASSLSSGELFF
TRBD1 TRBJ2-3 TRBV9 NA TGTGCCAGCAGCGTAGAGGGGGCTAGCACAGATACGCAGTATTTT CASSVEGASTDTQYF
NA TRBJ2-2 TRBV6-4 NA TGTGCCAGCCTGACCGGGGAGCTGTTTTTT CASLTGELFF
NA TRBJ2-3 TRBV5-6 NA TGTGCCAGCACCTCAATGGCAGATACGCAGTATTTT CASTSMADTQYF
NA TRBJ1-5 TRBV28 NA TGTGCCAGCAACTCAGACACGGAGCTCAATCAGCCCCAGCATTTT CASNSDTELNQPQHF
NA TRBJ2-5 TRBV29-1 NA TGCAGCGTGTCTTCGGGGAGTAAGATGGCCCAGTACTTC CSVSSGSKMAQYF
NA TRBJ1-2 TRBV6-5 once TGTGCCAGCAGTTATTGTTTGGACAGATTAGAGGTAAGGACCTTC CASSYCLDRLEVRTF
NA TRBJ1-5 TRBV28 NA TGTGCCAGCAGTAACGGACGGCCTCCCGGGCCCCAGCATTTT CASSNGRPPGPQHF
TRBD2 TRBJ2-3 TRBV28 NA TGTGCCAGCAGGAGACTAGCGGGGGGCATAGATACGCAGTATTTT CASRRLAGGIDTQYF